This T cell receptor beta chain was sequenced during a study of T-cell reconstitution after alpha-beta-depleted transplantation in children. It was with unique molecular identifiers that the TCRbeta library was prepared. TCRdb itself ran the PCR reads through MiXCR, one entry per CDR3 protein. Here the sample spans about 640,000 distinct CDR3 sequences, roughly 15% being singletons. Regarding this clonotype: The junction does not match germline at one end; this may be a read error.

CDR1 and CDR2 (germline): LGHNA, YNFKEQ. The CDR3 has 15 residues. This receptor was obtained from a human donor who donated a stem cell graft to a child with acute myeloid leukemia. The specimen comprised PBMCs from the stem cell graft donor, sampled from the stem cell graft. The V gene is TRBV4-2, the J gene TRBJ2-3, with 8 bases matching TRBD1. CDR3 DNA: TGTGCCATCAGCCCCGGGGTCGGGACAGGCCATACGCAGTATTTT. Translation: CAISPGVGTGHTQYF.